Following are 25 T cell receptor beta chains from one sample sequenced in a study of blood T cell repertoires in COVID-19 (TCRdb year 2020). The library was built by means of the immunoSEQ multiplex PCR assay. The table comes from immuneACCESS by way of TCRdb, which keeps in-frame sequences with V and J called. Part of the clones is missing from these tables; in studies checked, under half for an unresolved V gene and the rest for unknown reasons. The sample contains approximately 220,000 clones, roughly 85% of them found a single time. Roughly 20% of the sample goes to the ten largest clones. The specimen was PBMCs or T cells enriched from blood (not recorded which). Every receptor here comes from a man in his forties who had recovered from COVID-19.

The table lists this clone with a count of one. The CDR3 DNA follows: TGTGCCAGCAGCTTAAAACAGTCGAACACTGAAGCTTTCTTT. This translates into CASSLKQSNTEAFF. This sequence joins TRBV7-9 and TRBJ1-1, with D hard to call. Trimming pared 2 bases from V and 1 base from J, leaving 8 bases between. The CDR3 totals 14 residues. In germline, CDR1 is SEHNR, CDR2 FQNEAQ (reference sequence).

The chain employs TRBV9 and TRBJ2-2, with 9 bases identical to TRBD1. After removal of 6 bases from V and 3 bases from J, the junction contained 3 bases not matched to a gene. Germline V CDR1 and CDR2: SGDLS, YYNGEE. The CDR3 consists of 14 residues. In nucleotides, the CDR3 is TGTGCCAGCACAAGGACAGGGGACACCGGGGAGCTGTTTTTT. Its protein is CASTRTGDTGELFF.

A remark on this clone: An end of the junction does not agree with germline; a read error may underlie this. The rearrangement joins TRBV4-1 to TRBJ2-7, with D possibly matching TRBD2 (6 bases). This CDR3 comprises 21 residues. Germline values: CDR1 MGHRA, CDR2 YSYEKL. CDR3 nucleotides: TGCGCCAGCAGCGAAGATGACTTGAGCTTAAGGATGTCTAGCGCCTCCTACGAGCAGTACTTC. It codes for CASSEDDLSLRMSSASYEQYF.

The rearrangement joins TRBV5-1 to TRBJ2-1; tentatively, D is TRBD1 (5 bases). The CDR3 consists of 15 residues. Deletions cut 0 bases from V and 6 bases from J, with 13 bases between. CDR1 is SGHRS and CDR2 is YFSETQ in the germline V gene. This CDR3 is CASSLVTTARNEQFF. The CDR3 nucleotides read TGCGCCAGCAGCTTGGTGACGACAGCCCGCAATGAGCAGTTCTTC.

The chain couples TRBV4-1 to TRBJ1-5; possibly TRBD1 for D (6 bases). The CDR3 consists of 18 residues. Trimming stripped 1 base from V and 11 bases from J, with 27 bases between. The germline V gene encodes CDR1 MGHRA and CDR2 YSYEKL. CDR3 nucleotide sequence: TGCGCCAGCAGCCAAGCTCACCCCGGCGGGGGCCCTGAGAGGGCCCAGCATTTT. Its translation is CASSQAHPGGGPERAQHF.

V gene TRBV18 combines with J gene TRBJ1-2; 9 nucleotides line up with TRBD1. With V trimmed by 5 bases and J by 5 bases, 6 bases remained unmatched. Germline assignment: CDR1 KGHSH and CDR2 LQKENI. The CDR3 totals 14 residues. The CDR3 bases are TGTGCCAGCTCAACAGGGACAGGGACTTATGGCTACACCTTC. This translates into CASSTGTGTYGYTF.

V is TRBV11-2 and J is TRBJ1-2; D remains ambiguous. V lost 3 bases and J 8 bases, leaving 16 bases between the germline ends. Germline V lookup: CDR1 SGHAT, CDR2 FQNNGV. The CDR3 totals 14 residues. The CDR3: CASSFPGGSAGYTF. The CDR3 DNA reads TGTGCCAGCAGCTTTCCGGGCGGGTCCGCAGGCTACACCTTC. Full variable domain (remainder filled in from reference TRBV11-2 and TRBJ1-2): EAGVAQSPRYKIIEKRQSVAFWCNPISGHATLYWYQQILGQGPKLLIQFQNNGVVDDSQLPKDRFSAERLKGVDSTLKIQPAKLEDSAVYLCASSFPGGSAGYTFGSGTRLTVV.

The chain links TRBV6-2 or TRBV6-3 to TRBJ2-2; 7 bases match TRBD2. The CDR3 covers 18 residues. V dropped 3 bases and J dropped 10; count of bases not matched to a gene: 20. Germline V gives CDR1 MNHEY, CDR2 SVGEGT. The chain's CDR3 is CASSYRSSGIGTDTELFF. Written as DNA, the CDR3 is TGTGCCAGCAGTTATAGATCAAGCGGGATTGGCACAGACACGGAGCTGTTTTTT.

V usage is TRBV5-1 and J usage is TRBJ2-7; 9 bases align to TRBD2. V was pared by 4 bases and J by 1 base, with 6 bases of the junction left unmatched. CDR3 length: 15 residues. Germline V gives CDR1 SGHRS, CDR2 YFSETQ. This CDR3 is CASSALAGSSYEQYF. The CDR3 nucleotides read TGCGCCAGCAGCGCCCTAGCGGGATCGTCCTACGAGCAGTACTTC. The whole variable domain, remainder taken from reference TRBV5-1 and TRBJ2-7, is KAGVTQTPRYLIKTRGQQVTLSCSPISGHRSVSWYQQTPGQGLQFLFEYFSETQRNKGNFPGRFSGRQFSNSRSEMNVSTLELGDSALYLCASSALAGSSYEQYFGPGTRLTVT.

The V gene is TRBV5-1, the J gene TRBJ2-7, with D maybe TRBD2 (6 bases). Germline values: CDR1 SGHRS, CDR2 YFSETQ. The CDR3 has 14 residues. The V end was cut by 3 bases, the J end by 2 bases, with 12 bases between. The CDR3 reads CASSSHGGTYEQYF. The CDR3 coding sequence is TGCGCCAGCAGCTCCCACGGAGGGACCTACGAGCAGTACTTC.

The J gene is TRBJ1-5, the V gene TRBV7-8; weak D call: TRBD1 (5 bases). The CDR3 spans 15 residues. The ends were cut back, 5 bases at V and 10 bases at J, with 21 bases in the middle. Germline loops: CDR1 SGHVS, CDR2 FQNEAQ. Here the CDR3 DNA reads TGTGCCAGCAGCCCTAATTGGGGCCCTAGTTTTCCCCAGCATTTT. It codes for CASSPNWGPSFPQHF.

The rearrangement links TRBV12-5 to TRBJ1-3; D possibly corresponds to TRBD1 (5 bases). Per the germline V gene, CDR1 is LGHNT and CDR2 is FRNRAP. Trimming stripped 1 base from V and 0 bases from J, with 25 bases between. The CDR3 length is 21 residues. CDR3 DNA: TGTGCTAGTGGTTTGGCCCCTCTGTGGGGCACTCGTCGACCCTCTGGAAACACCATATATTTT. It encodes CASGLAPLWGTRRPSGNTIYF.

This clone has only one observation. This chain uses TRBV11-2 with TRBJ2-7; no reliable D call. Trimming removed 5 bases at V and 4 bases at J, with 15 bases between. Germline V lookup: CDR1 SGHAT, CDR2 FQNNGV. The CDR3 totals 14 residues. Written as DNA, the CDR3 is TGTGCCAGCAGCCCTTCGGGTAGTTATTACGAGCAGTACTTC. This encodes CASSPSGSYYEQYF.

A few counts support this clone. The chain couples TRBV28 to TRBJ2-1; 8 nucleotides line up with TRBD2. CDR1 and CDR2 from the germline V gene are MDHEN and SYDVKM. The V gene end was trimmed by 5 bases and the J gene end by 7 bases; junction bases not matched to a gene: 10. This CDR3 is built from 15 residues. The CDR3 loop is CASSPTGGLGNEQFF. The CDR3 nucleotides are TGTGCCAGCAGTCCAACGGGAGGGCTGGGAAATGAGCAGTTCTTC.

The chain is built from TRBV6-5 and TRBJ1-4; the D gene is possibly TRBD1 (6 bases). Germline V lookup: CDR1 MNHEY, CDR2 SVGAGI. The CDR3 spans 14 residues. V lost 5 bases and J 4 bases, leaving 11 bases between the germline ends. For the CDR3, the DNA is TGTGCCAGCAGTCCCGGGACACTTAATGAAAAACTGTTTTTT. It codes for CASSPGTLNEKLFF.

The chain combines TRBV30 with TRBJ1-3; TRBD1 matches 7 bases. V was pared by 3 bases and J by 2 bases, with 4 bases of the junction left unmatched. Looked up from germline, CDR1 is GTSNPN and CDR2 is SVGIG (reference sequence). This CDR3 region has 14 residues. The DNA of the CDR3 is TGTGCCTGGAGGTTTCAGGGGGCTGGAAACACCATATATTTT. Residues: CAWRFQGAGNTIYF.

CDR3 in amino acids: CASSVGQGENQPQHF. The CDR3 DNA reads as TGTGCCAGCAGCGTAGGACAGGGCGAAAATCAGCCCCAGCATTTT. The chain has TRBV9 and TRBJ1-5; 7 bases match TRBD1. V was clipped by 0 bases and J by 4 bases; unmatched bases: 4. The CDR3 totals 15 residues. Per germline, CDR1 SGDLS and CDR2 YYNGEE.

This chain uses TRBV6-2 or TRBV6-3 with TRBJ1-2; possible D gene TRBD1, 6 bases. The V gene lost 0 bases and the J gene lost 4 bases, with 18 bases spanning the gap. Germline CDR1 reads MNHEY; CDR2 reads SVGEGT. This CDR3 is 17 amino acids long. For the CDR3, the DNA is TGTGCCAGCAGTTACTCCCGCGGCGGGCAGGGGAGCTATGGCTACACCTTC. Translation gives CASSYSRGGQGSYGYTF.

The chain recombines TRBV28 with TRBJ2-7; D is unclear. The CDR3 extends over 12 amino acids. V was clipped by 4 bases and J by 5 bases, with 9 bases between them. Germline CDR1 is MDHEN and CDR2 is SYDVKM. The CDR3: CASSYNTNEQYF. CDR3 in DNA: TGTGCCAGCAGTTACAACACGAACGAGCAGTACTTC.

A single count supports this clone. This chain links TRBV9 with TRBJ1-4; the D gene is possibly TRBD1 (5 bases). V shed 1 base and J shed 3 bases, with 13 bases lying between them. The germline V gene has CDR1 SGDLS and CDR2 YYNGEE. The CDR3 contains 16 residues. As DNA, the CDR3 is TGTGCCAGCAGCGTAAGTCCCGGGGGGTCTAATGAAAAACTGTTTTTT. Translated: CASSVSPGGSNEKLFF.

The V and J genes are TRBV3-1 (or the pseudogene TRBV3-2) and TRBJ2-7; D may be TRBD1 (6 bases). CDR3 length equals 13 residues. CDR1 and CDR2 (germline): LGHDT, YNNKEL (reference sequence). Trimming removed 0 bases from V and 6 bases from J, with 9 bases in between. The CDR3 DNA reads as TGTGCCAGCAGCCAAGAGGGCAGGGGCGAGCAGTACTTC. As protein: CASSQEGRGEQYF.

V is TRBV19 and J is TRBJ1-1; D is possibly TRBD1 (5 bases). The CDR3 is 15 amino acids. Germline assignment: CDR1 LNHDA and CDR2 SQIVND (reference sequence). Trimming stripped 1 base from V and 1 base from J, with 10 bases between. CDR3 nucleotide sequence: TGTGCCAGTAGTATAGGAATAGGACAGAACACTGAAGCTTTCTTT. Protein: CASSIGIGQNTEAFF.

This rearrangement joins TRBV6-5 to TRBJ1-4, with TRBD1 matching over 10 bases. Germline CDR1 reads MNHEY; CDR2 reads SVGAGI. Trimming at V came to 0 bases and at J to 10 bases, leaving 8 bases not matched to a gene. CDR3 length equals 16 residues. In DNA, the CDR3 is TGTGCCAGCAGTTACTCGGAGACAGGGGGCACGGGAAAACTGTTTTTT. Residues: CASSYSETGGTGKLFF.

For the CDR3, the DNA is TGTGCCAGCTCACCCCCCCTGTTACTAGCGGGAGCTGGCAATGAGCAGTTCTTC. This codes for CASSPPLLLAGAGNEQFF. The V gene is TRBV18, the J gene TRBJ2-1, with 11 bases identical to TRBD2. J was trimmed by 6 bases and V by 3 bases; bases with no gene match: 13. The CDR3 covers 18 residues. Germline V lookup: CDR1 KGHSH, CDR2 LQKENI.

The V and J genes are TRBV6-5 and TRBJ1-1, with 7 bases fitting TRBD1. V lost 6 bases, J lost 5 bases, and 12 bases stayed unmatched. Germline loops: CDR1 MNHEY, CDR2 SVGAGI. The CDR3 loop spans 15 amino acids. The CDR3 protein is CASRTRQGVGTEAFF. CDR3 bases: TGTGCCAGCAGAACCAGACAGGGAGTGGGGACTGAAGCTTTCTTT.